The 28 T cell receptor beta chains reported below all come from one sample, sequenced in a study of T cell repertoires in ileal Crohn's disease (dated by TCRdb to between 2018 and 2020). To prepare the library, the immunoSEQ multiplex PCR assay was applied. TCRdb re-hosts the immuneACCESS table, in-frame sequences only. Its copies lack some clones; in the studies checked, an unresolved V gene accounts for under half of them, and the cause for the rest is not known. Present in this sample are tens of thousands of clones, roughly 81% of which were seen just once. Clones ranked in the top ten supply around 5.5% of the sample. Sample: ileal tissue. Every receptor here comes from an adult with Crohn's disease.

V and J are TRBV7-9 and TRBJ2-7, with a tentative D call TRBD1 (5 bases). The CDR3 totals 15 residues. CDR1 is SEHNR, CDR2 FQNEAQ, per germline (reference sequence). Trimming took 5 bases from V and 7 from J, leaving 21 bases between them. DNA for the CDR3: TGTGCCAGCAGCGAACGCCCCCCCGACCAGGGTGAGCAGTACTTC. Amino acids: CASSERPPDQGEQYF.

In regard to this clone: One junction end does not reproduce the germline sequence, and a read error may be involved. The V call is TRBV6-5, the J call TRBJ1-2; D unclear. CDR1 and CDR2 from the germline V gene are MNHEY and SVGAGI. The CDR3 runs to 13 residues. CDR3: CASRQRSNYGYTF. The CDR3 DNA is TGTGCCAGCAGACAGAGATCTAATTATGGCTACACCTTC.

This chain uses TRBV6-1 with TRBJ1-1; 7 bases are a match to TRBD1. The ends lost 7 bases at V and 4 bases at J; junction bases unmatched: 12. The CDR3 loop spans 15 amino acids. Germline CDR1 is MNHNS and CDR2 is SASEGT. CDR3 nucleotide sequence: TGTGCCAGCACAAAGGGGGCATCTCTTGGCACTGAAGCTTTCTTT. Its translation: CASTKGASLGTEAFF.

CDR3 protein: CAWRRAGDYYEQYF. The CDR3, as DNA: TGTGCCTGGAGAAGGGCCGGGGACTACTACGAGCAGTACTTC. This chain uses TRBV30 with TRBJ2-7; 7 bases agree with TRBD2. The CDR3 loop spans 14 amino acids. V was clipped by 3 bases and J by 3 bases; unmatched bases: 8. CDR1 GTSNPN and CDR2 SVGIG come from the germline V gene (reference sequence). Complete variable domain (other parts from reference TRBV30 and TRBJ2-7): SQTIHQWPATLVQPVGSPLSLECTVEGTSNPNLYWYRQAAGRGLQLLFYSVGIGQISSEVPQNLSASRPQDRQFILSSKKLLLSDSGFYLCAWRRAGDYYEQYFGPGTRLTVT.

The gene calls are TRBV7-6 and TRBJ2-6, with D hard to call. This CDR3 region has 16 residues. The V gene lost 2 bases and the J gene lost 4 bases, with 12 bases spanning the gap. Germline V gives CDR1 SGHVS, CDR2 FNYEAQ. CDR3 sequence (DNA): TGTGCCAGCAGCTTAAGCACCCCCTCAGGGGCCAACGTCCTGACTTTC. This codes for CASSLSTPSGANVLTF.

The V gene is TRBV5-6, the J gene TRBJ2-1, with 10 bases aligning to TRBD1. CDR3 length equals 15 residues. The germline gives CDR1 SGHDT, CDR2 YYEEEE. Losses at the gene ends were 4 bases for V and 2 bases for J; bases not matched to a gene: 3. CDR3 amino acids: CASSLGTGAYNEQFF. The CDR3 DNA sequence: TGTGCCAGCAGCCTGGGGACAGGGGCCTACAATGAGCAGTTCTTC. The whole variable domain, filled in from reference TRBV5-6 and TRBJ2-1, reads DAGVTQSPTHLIKTRGQQVTLRCSPKSGHDTVSWYQQALGQGPQFIFQYYEEEERQRGNFPDRFSGHQFPNYSSELNVNALLLGDSALYLCASSLGTGAYNEQFFGPGTRLTVL.

The J gene is TRBJ1-3, the V gene TRBV5-1; TRBD1 agrees at 7 bases. The V and J ends lost 5 bases and 0 bases, in that order; junction bases with no gene match: 2. The germline CDR1 and CDR2 sequences are SGHRS and YFSETQ. The CDR3 covers 14 residues. CDR3: CASRQGSSGNTIYF. The CDR3 DNA sequence: TGCGCCAGCAGACAGGGGAGCTCTGGAAACACCATATATTTT.

CDR3 sequence (DNA): TGCAGTGCCCGGGGGTCGCATGGCTACACCTTC. This encodes CSARGSHGYTF. This chain uses TRBV20-1 with TRBJ1-2; weak D call: TRBD1 (5 bases). V was clipped by 6 bases and J by 6 bases, with 11 bases between them. The CDR3 extends over 11 amino acids. Germline CDR1 DFQATT, CDR2 SNEGSKA (reference sequence).

V gene TRBV7-9 combines with J gene TRBJ1-1; D may be TRBD1 (6 bases). CDR3 length: 12 amino acids. Germline values: CDR1 SEHNR, CDR2 FQNEAQ (reference sequence). V dropped 5 bases and J dropped 5 bases, with 9 bases sitting between them. The CDR3 loop is CASSPQGTEAFF. The CDR3 DNA sequence: TGTGCCAGCAGCCCACAGGGAACTGAAGCTTTCTTT.

The chain has TRBV6-5 and TRBJ1-2; D unclear. V gave up 6 bases and J gave up 4 bases, with 18 bases separating them. The CDR3 contains 15 residues. The germline CDR1 and CDR2 sequences are MNHEY and SVGAGI. This CDR3 reads CASSGAGGARYGYTF. The CDR3 region has the DNA TGTGCCAGCAGCGGAGCGGGCGGTGCCCGCTATGGCTACACCTTC.

In this sample, this clone turned up a few times. The chain couples TRBV6-1 to TRBJ2-3; 8 bases match TRBD2. The CDR3 has 15 residues. V lost 11 bases to trimming and J lost 3 bases; unmatched junction nucleotides: 13. Germline CDR1 is MNHNS and CDR2 is SASEGT. The CDR3 nucleotides are TGTGCCTCGGGGGGGGGCCGACTGATAACAGATACGCAGTATTTT. Amino acids: CASGGGRLITDTQYF.

J is TRBJ2-7 and V is TRBV2, with D tentatively TRBD2 (5 bases). The CDR3 is 13 residues long. The germline gives CDR1 SNHLY, CDR2 FYNNEI. Deletions cut 2 bases from V and 3 bases from J, with 8 bases between. CDR3 bases: TGTGCCAGCAGTGAAATCGAGGGCTACGAGCAGTACTTC. Translated, it gives CASSEIEGYEQYF.

V usage is TRBV6-5 and J usage is TRBJ1-2; a possible D gene is TRBD1 (5 bases). The germline gives CDR1 MNHEY, CDR2 SVGAGI. V was pared by 3 bases and J by 6 bases, with 20 bases between. This CDR3 comprises 16 residues. CDR3 amino acids: CASSYAFGQGPHGYTF. The CDR3, as DNA: TGTGCCAGCAGTTATGCATTTGGTCAGGGCCCCCATGGCTACACCTTC.

The chain couples TRBV9 to TRBJ2-2; TRBD2 is a possible D gene (5 bases). The CDR3 sequence is 14 residues long. V lost 2 bases and J lost 6, with 11 bases in between. Germline V gene data show CDR1 as SGDLS and CDR2 as YYNGEE. The CDR3 nucleotides read TGTGCCAGCAGCGTCCGCCCCGGGGCCGGGGAGCTGTTTTTT. Its translation: CASSVRPGAGELFF.

This clone was recorded only once. The chain combines TRBV5-8 with TRBJ2-3, with D maybe TRBD2 (6 bases). Germline V CDR1 and CDR2: SGHTS, YDEGEE. This CDR3 is built from 16 residues. Trimming shortened V by 4 bases and J by 0 bases, and 15 bases separated the two germline ends. The CDR3: CASSGRDSLSTDTQYF. The CDR3 DNA reads as TGTGCCAGCAGCGGTCGGGACTCCCTGAGCACAGATACGCAGTATTTT.

The chain joins TRBV29-1 to TRBJ2-7, with 8 bases that match TRBD1. Trimming took 4 bases from V and 6 from J; bases not matched to a gene: 2. Germline V gene lookup returns CDR1 SQVTM and CDR2 ANQGSEA. The CDR3 runs to 11 residues. CDR3: CSVGTGSEQYF. CDR3 coding DNA: TGCAGCGTTGGGACAGGGAGCGAGCAGTACTTC.

J is TRBJ1-1 and V is TRBV11-3; perhaps TRBD1 as D (6 bases). Deletions cut 0 bases from V and 7 bases from J, with 9 bases between. This CDR3 spans 13 amino acids. Per germline, CDR1 SGHNT and CDR2 YENEEA. CDR3 sequence: CASSLEGTREAFF. In nucleotides, the CDR3 is TGTGCCAGCAGCTTAGAAGGGACACGTGAAGCTTTCTTT.

The V call is TRBV11-3, the J call TRBJ1-5; 8 nucleotides line up with TRBD1. The trim removed 2 bases at V and 4 bases at J, leaving 10 bases unmatched. The germline CDR1 and CDR2 sequences are SGHNT and YENEEA. CDR3 size: 17 residues. CDR3 sequence reads: CASSLCTGQVLNQPQHF. In DNA, the CDR3 is TGTGCCAGCAGCTTATGTACGGGACAGGTCTTAAATCAGCCCCAGCATTTT.

A word on this clone: At one of its ends the junction is not consistent with the germline gene, which may arise from a read error. This chain joins TRBV5-6 and TRBJ1-2; D unresolved. Germline V gene data show CDR1 as SGHDT and CDR2 as YYEEEE. The CDR3 spans 11 residues. The CDR3 DNA follows: TGTGCCAGCAGCTTGGGTAATGGCCACACCTTC. Residues: CASSLGNGHTF.

V usage is TRBV7-2 and J usage is TRBJ1-2; 9 bases agree with TRBD1. CDR3 length: 17 amino acids. CDR1 is SGHTA and CDR2 is FQGNSA in the germline V gene. Trimming cost V 1 base and J 8 bases; bases outside gene matches: 14. In DNA form, the CDR3 reads TGTGCCAGCAGCTTAGAAGCGGACAGGGGCCTGTCCCACGGCTACACCTTC. This translates into CASSLEADRGLSHGYTF.

The chain is built from TRBV7-2 and TRBJ2-7, with 7 bases aligning to TRBD2. This CDR3 has 15 amino acids. Trimming at V came to 5 bases and at J to 0 bases, leaving 7 bases not matched to a gene. The germline V gene encodes CDR1 SGHTA and CDR2 FQGNSA. CDR3 DNA sequence: TGTGCCAGCAGCCGACTTTGGGACTACTCCTACGAGCAGTACTTC. Residues: CASSRLWDYSYEQYF.

The V and J genes are TRBV6-5 and TRBJ2-7; 9 positions match TRBD2. This CDR3 contains 13 residues. V was pared by 5 bases and J by 4 bases, with 3 bases of the junction left unmatched. Germline lookup yields CDR1 MNHEY and CDR2 SVGAGI. CDR3 amino acids: CASSKTSGYEQYF. The CDR3 nucleotides are TGTGCCAGCAGTAAGACTAGCGGTTACGAGCAGTACTTC.

The chain links TRBV7-9 to TRBJ1-6; D unclear. V shed 2 bases and J shed 7 bases, with 9 bases lying between them. CDR3 length: 14 residues. Germline V gene lookup returns CDR1 SEHNR and CDR2 FQNEAQ (reference sequence). CDR3 residues: CASSLPAGNSPLHF. CDR3 bases: TGTGCCAGCAGCTTACCAGCAGGAAATTCACCCCTCCACTTT.

This clone was detected only a few times. The gene calls are TRBV7-9 and TRBJ1-6; 7 bases map to TRBD1. V lost 5 bases and J lost 8; bases outside the gene matches: 6. The CDR3 consists of 14 residues. The V gene's germline CDR1 is SEHNR and CDR2 FQNEAQ (reference sequence). In DNA form, the CDR3 reads TGTGCCAGCAGCCACCGGGACAGCCATTCACCCCTCCACTTT. Protein sequence: CASSHRDSHSPLHF.

A word on this clone: The sample has other DNA sequences that encode this CDR3 too. The V and J genes are TRBV7-2 and TRBJ2-1; 9 positions agree with TRBD2. This CDR3 is built from 16 residues. V was clipped by 3 bases and J by 1 base; unmatched bases: 4. Germline CDR1 and CDR2: SGHTA and FQGNSA. CDR3 protein: CASSLSGGLSYNEQFF. The CDR3 nucleotides read TGTGCCAGCAGCTTGAGCGGGGGGTTGTCCTACAATGAGCAGTTCTTC.

The rearrangement joins TRBV6-6 to TRBJ2-2; 9 bases are shared with TRBD1. The V and J ends lost 2 bases and 4 bases, in that order; junction bases with no gene match: 2. CDR3 length equals 15 residues. CDR1 is MNHNY and CDR2 is SVGAGI in the germline V gene (reference sequence). In DNA form, the CDR3 reads TGTGCCAGCAGTTACAACAGGGGGCTCACCGGGGAGCTGTTTTTT. This encodes CASSYNRGLTGELFF.

The CDR3 sequence is CASSHNRDYTF. In DNA, the CDR3 is TGCGCCAGCAGCCACAACAGGGACTACACCTTC. This chain connects TRBV4-1 to TRBJ1-2; D is possibly TRBD1 (6 bases). The CDR3 consists of 11 residues. The V and J ends lost 3 bases and 10 bases respectively, with 9 bases between them. Germline CDR1 MGHRA, CDR2 YSYEKL.

This clone occurred once. The chain combines TRBV2 with TRBJ2-1; TRBD2 aligns across 12 bases. V gave up 4 bases and J gave up 7 bases; unmatched junction bases: 5. The CDR3 totals 15 residues. The germline V gene encodes CDR1 SNHLY and CDR2 FYNNEI. In nucleotides, the CDR3 is TGTGCCAGCAGTGCGGGGACTAGCGGGCGGAATGAGCAGTTCTTC. Protein: CASSAGTSGRNEQFF. The full variable domain, completed using reference TRBV2 and TRBJ2-1, is EPEVTQTPSHQVTQMGQEVILRCVPISNHLYFYWYRQILGQKVEFLVSFYNNEISEKSEIFDDQFSVERPDGSNFTLKIRSTKLEDSAMYFCASSAGTSGRNEQFFGPGTRLTVL.